The TCR beta chain described here comes from a study of T cells in tumors after PD-1 blockade. Study-level information: During anti-PD-1 treatment, some patients continued daily vismodegib 150 mg.

Trimming left V 4 bases short and J 10 bases short, with 14 bases between. This CDR3 is built from 13 residues. Germline V CDR1 and CDR2: SNHLY, FYNNEI. Measured with immunoSEQ multiplex PCR; TCRdb has only the in-frame clones, and not every one. The data show some 66,000 clones, about 74% seen once. This receptor was identified in a human donor with basal cell carcinoma. The sample in question was PBMCs, obtained after anti-PD-1 treatment. V usage is TRBV2 and J usage is TRBJ1-5; D ambiguous. CDR3 DNA sequence: TGTGCCAGCAGTGCAAGATCCCCGCATCCCCAGCATTTT. Translation: CASSARSPHPQHF.